This paragraph reports one T cell receptor (beta chain). Its antigen is still unknown. These data belong to a study of T-cell memory formation after mild COVID-19. Study-wide points: Among CD4+ contracting clones, most were CM and EM, and CD8+ ones EMRA.

TCRdb fed the 5' RACE reads into MiXCR, producing one record per CDR3 protein. The sample lists 340,000 or so distinct CDR3 sequences, approximately 13% seen once, with roughly 23% in the top ten. Sequences were obtained from PBMCs or a T cell subset sorted from them (not recorded which). This TCR was sampled from a man between 18 and 29 years old who had mild COVID-19 (a few samples of this study predate the infection). Cell type and time point are not known.

In nucleotides, the CDR3 is TGTGCCAGCAGGGATGCGGGGCGGGTTTCAGATACGCAGTATTTT. Translating gives CASRDAGRVSDTQYF. J is TRBJ2-3 and V is TRBV6-2 or TRBV6-3, with a tentative D call TRBD2 (6 bases). Per germline, CDR1 MNHEY and CDR2 SVGEGT. Trimming left V 6 bases short and J 4 bases short, with 17 bases between. The CDR3 has 15 amino acids.